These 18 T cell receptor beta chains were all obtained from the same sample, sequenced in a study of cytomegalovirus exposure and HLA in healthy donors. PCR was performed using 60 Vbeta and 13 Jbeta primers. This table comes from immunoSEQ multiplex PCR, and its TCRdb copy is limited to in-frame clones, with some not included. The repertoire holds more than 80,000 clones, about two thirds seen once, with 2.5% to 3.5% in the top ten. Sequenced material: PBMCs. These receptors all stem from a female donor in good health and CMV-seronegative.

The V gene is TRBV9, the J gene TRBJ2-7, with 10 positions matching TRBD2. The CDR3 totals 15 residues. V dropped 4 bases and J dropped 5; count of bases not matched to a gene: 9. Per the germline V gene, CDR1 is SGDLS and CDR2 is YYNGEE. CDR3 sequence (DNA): TGTGCCAGCAGCCGCGTAGGGACTAGCGTCAACGAGCAGTACTTC. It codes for CASSRVGTSVNEQYF. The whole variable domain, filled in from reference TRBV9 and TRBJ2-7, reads DSGVTQTPKHLITATGQRVTLRCSPRSGDLSVYWYQQSLDQGLQFLIQYYNGEERAKGNILERFSAQQFPDLHSELNLSSLELGDSALYFCASSRVGTSVNEQYFGPGTRLTVT.

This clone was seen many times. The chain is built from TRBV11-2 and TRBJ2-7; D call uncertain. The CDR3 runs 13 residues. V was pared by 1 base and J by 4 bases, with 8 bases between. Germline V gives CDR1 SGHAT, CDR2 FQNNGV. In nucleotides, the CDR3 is TGTGCCAGCAGCTTAGGAGACGGGTACGAGCAGTACTTC. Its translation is CASSLGDGYEQYF.

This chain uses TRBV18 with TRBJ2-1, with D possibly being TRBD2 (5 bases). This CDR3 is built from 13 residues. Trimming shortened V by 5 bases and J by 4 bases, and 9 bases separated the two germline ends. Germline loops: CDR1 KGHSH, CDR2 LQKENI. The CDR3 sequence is CASSFGLYNEQFF. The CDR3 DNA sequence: TGTGCCAGCTCATTTGGACTGTACAATGAGCAGTTCTTC.

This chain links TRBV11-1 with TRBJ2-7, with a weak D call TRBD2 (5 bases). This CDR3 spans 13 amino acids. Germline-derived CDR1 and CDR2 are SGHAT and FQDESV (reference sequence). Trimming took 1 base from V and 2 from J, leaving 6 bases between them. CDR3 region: CASSLGGTYEQYF. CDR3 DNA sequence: TGTGCCAGCAGCTTAGGAGGGACCTACGAGCAGTACTTC.

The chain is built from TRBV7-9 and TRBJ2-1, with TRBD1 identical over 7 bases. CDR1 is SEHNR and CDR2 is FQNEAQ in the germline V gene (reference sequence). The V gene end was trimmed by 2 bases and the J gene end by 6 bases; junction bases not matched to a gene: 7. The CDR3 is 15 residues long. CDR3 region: CASSLRQGWVNEQFF. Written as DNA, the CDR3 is TGTGCCAGCAGCTTAAGACAGGGTTGGGTCAATGAGCAGTTCTTC.

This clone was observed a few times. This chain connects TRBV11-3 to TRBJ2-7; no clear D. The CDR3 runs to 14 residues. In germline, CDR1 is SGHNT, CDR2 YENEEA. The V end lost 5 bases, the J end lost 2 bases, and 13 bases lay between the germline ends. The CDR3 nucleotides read TGTGCCAGCAGCCCCTACGAGAGGCCCTACGAGCAGTACTTC. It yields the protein CASSPYERPYEQYF.

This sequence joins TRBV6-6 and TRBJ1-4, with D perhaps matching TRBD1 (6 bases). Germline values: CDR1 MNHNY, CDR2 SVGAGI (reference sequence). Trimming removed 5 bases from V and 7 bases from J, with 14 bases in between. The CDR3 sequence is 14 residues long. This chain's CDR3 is CASSKQGSGEKLFF. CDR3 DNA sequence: TGTGCCAGCAGTAAACAGGGTTCGGGTGAAAAACTGTTTTTT.

CDR3 nucleotide sequence: TGTGCCAGCAGTCCCGGGTCGGGGGTTTCCTACGAGCAGTACTTC. Protein: CASSPGSGVSYEQYF. V and J are TRBV2 and TRBJ2-5, with D possibly TRBD2 on 6 matching bases. The DNA matches TRBJ2-7 better at its end, which makes the J call doubtful. The CDR3 loop spans 15 amino acids. Germline assignment: CDR1 SNHLY and CDR2 FYNNEI.

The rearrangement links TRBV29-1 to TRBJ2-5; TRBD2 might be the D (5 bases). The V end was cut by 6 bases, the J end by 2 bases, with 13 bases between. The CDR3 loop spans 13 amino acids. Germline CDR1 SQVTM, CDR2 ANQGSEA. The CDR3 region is CSVRGLFQETQYF. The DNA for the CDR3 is TGCAGCGTCCGCGGACTGTTTCAAGAGACCCAGTACTTC.

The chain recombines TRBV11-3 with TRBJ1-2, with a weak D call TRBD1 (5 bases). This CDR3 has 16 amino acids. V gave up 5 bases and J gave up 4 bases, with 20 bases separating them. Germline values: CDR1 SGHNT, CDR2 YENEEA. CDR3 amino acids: CASSRGGIGSTYGYTF. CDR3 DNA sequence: TGTGCCAGCAGCAGGGGAGGAATTGGGTCGACCTATGGCTACACCTTC.

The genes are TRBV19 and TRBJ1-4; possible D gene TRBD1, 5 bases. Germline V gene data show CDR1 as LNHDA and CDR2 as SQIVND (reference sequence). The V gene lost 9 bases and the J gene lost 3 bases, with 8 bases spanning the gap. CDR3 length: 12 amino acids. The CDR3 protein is CARKTANEKLFF. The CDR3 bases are TGTGCCAGAAAGACAGCTAATGAAAAACTGTTTTTT.

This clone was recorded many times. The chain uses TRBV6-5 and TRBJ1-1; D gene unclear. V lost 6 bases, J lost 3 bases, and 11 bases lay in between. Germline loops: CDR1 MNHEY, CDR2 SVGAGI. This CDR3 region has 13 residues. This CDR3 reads CASRAGPHTEAFF. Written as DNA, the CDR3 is TGTGCCAGCAGGGCGGGTCCCCACACTGAAGCTTTCTTT.

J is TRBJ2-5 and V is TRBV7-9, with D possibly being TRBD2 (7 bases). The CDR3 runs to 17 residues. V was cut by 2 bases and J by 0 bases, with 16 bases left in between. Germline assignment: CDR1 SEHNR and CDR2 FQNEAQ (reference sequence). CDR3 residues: CASSLRGASGNQETQYF. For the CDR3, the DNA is TGTGCCAGCAGCTTAAGGGGGGCTAGCGGAAACCAAGAGACCCAGTACTTC.

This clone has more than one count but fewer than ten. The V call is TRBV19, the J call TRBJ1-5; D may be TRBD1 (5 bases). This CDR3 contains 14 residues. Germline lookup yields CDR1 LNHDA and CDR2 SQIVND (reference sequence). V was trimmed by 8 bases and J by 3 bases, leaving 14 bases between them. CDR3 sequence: CASLGGVANQPQHF. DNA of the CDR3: TGTGCCAGTCTTGGAGGGGTAGCCAATCAGCCCCAGCATTTT.

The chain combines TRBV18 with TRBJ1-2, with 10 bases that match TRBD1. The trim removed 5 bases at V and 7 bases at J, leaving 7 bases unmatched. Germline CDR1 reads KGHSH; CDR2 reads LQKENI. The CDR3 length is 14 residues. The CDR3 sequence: CASSTSGQGLGYTF. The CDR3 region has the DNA TGTGCCAGCTCAACCTCGGGACAGGGGCTTGGCTACACCTTC.

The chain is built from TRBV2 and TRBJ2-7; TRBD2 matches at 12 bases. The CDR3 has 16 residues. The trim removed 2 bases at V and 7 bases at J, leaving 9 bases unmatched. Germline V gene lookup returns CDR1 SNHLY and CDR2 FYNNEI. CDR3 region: CASSEPSSGRAKEQYF. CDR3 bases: TGTGCCAGCAGTGAACCCTCTAGCGGGAGGGCTAAAGAGCAGTACTTC.

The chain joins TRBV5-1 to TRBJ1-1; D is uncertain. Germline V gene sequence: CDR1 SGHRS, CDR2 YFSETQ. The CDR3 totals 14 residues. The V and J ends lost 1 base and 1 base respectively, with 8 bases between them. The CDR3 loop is CASSLTGKNTEAFF. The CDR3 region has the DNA TGCGCCAGCAGCTTGACGGGGAAGAACACTGAAGCTTTCTTT.

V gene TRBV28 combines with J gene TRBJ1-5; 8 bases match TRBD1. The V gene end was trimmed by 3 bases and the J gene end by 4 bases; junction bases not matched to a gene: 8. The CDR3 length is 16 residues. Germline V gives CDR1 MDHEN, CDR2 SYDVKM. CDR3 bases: TGTGCCAGCAGTTTCATGGCGGACAGGGTGAATCAGCCCCAGCATTTT. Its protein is CASSFMADRVNQPQHF.